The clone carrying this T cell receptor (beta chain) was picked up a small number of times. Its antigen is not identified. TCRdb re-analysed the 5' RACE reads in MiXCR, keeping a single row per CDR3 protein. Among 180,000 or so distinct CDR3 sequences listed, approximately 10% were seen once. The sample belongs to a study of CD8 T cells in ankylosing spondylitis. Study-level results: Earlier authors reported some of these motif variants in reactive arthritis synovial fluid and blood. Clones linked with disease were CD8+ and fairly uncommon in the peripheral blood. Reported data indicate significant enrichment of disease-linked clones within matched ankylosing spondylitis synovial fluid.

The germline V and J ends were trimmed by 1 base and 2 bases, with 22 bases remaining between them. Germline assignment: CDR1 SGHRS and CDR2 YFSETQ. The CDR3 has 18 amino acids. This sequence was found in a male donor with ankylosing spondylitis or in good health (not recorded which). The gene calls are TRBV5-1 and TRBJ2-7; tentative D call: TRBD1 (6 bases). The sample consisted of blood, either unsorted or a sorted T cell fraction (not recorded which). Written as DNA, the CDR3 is TGCGCCAGCAGCTTGAAGTGGGCAGGGGAGACGAAGACCTACGAGCAGTACTTC. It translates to CASSLKWAGETKTYEQYF.